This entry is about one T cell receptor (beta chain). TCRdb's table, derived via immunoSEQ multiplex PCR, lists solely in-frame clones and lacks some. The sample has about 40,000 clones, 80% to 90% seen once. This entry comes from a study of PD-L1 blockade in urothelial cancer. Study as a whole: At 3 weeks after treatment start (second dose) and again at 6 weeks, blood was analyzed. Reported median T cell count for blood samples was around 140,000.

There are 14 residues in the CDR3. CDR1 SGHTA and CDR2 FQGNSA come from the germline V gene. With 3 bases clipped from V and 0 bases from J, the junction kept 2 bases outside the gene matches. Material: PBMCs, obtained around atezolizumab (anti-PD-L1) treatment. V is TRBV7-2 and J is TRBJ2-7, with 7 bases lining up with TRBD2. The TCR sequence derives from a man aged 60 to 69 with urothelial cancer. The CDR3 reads CASSFTGGSYEQYF. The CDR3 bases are TGTGCCAGCAGCTTTACGGGGGGCTCCTACGAGCAGTACTTC.